This T cell receptor (beta chain) is drawn from a study of blood T cell repertoires in COVID-19. Across the whole study: Sites in the United States, Italy and Spain provided acute and convalescent COVID-19 samples.

The germline gives CDR1 LNHDA, CDR2 SQIVND (reference sequence). CDR3 length: 18 residues. J lost 4 bases, V lost 5 bases, and 17 bases had no gene match. Data came from immunoSEQ multiplex PCR; TCRdb stores just in-frame clones and leaves some out. The top ten hold approximately 40% of the sample, which has about 150,000 clones, around 84% seen once. The rearrangement uses TRBV19 and TRBJ1-2; 9 positions match TRBD1. The source is a human donor in a cohort sampled during active COVID-19. The sample comprised peripheral blood. CDR3 coding DNA: TGTGCCAGTAGTCCCCTAGTAGGGACAGGGTGGCCCCCCTATGGCTACACCTTC. Its protein is CASSPLVGTGWPPYGYTF.